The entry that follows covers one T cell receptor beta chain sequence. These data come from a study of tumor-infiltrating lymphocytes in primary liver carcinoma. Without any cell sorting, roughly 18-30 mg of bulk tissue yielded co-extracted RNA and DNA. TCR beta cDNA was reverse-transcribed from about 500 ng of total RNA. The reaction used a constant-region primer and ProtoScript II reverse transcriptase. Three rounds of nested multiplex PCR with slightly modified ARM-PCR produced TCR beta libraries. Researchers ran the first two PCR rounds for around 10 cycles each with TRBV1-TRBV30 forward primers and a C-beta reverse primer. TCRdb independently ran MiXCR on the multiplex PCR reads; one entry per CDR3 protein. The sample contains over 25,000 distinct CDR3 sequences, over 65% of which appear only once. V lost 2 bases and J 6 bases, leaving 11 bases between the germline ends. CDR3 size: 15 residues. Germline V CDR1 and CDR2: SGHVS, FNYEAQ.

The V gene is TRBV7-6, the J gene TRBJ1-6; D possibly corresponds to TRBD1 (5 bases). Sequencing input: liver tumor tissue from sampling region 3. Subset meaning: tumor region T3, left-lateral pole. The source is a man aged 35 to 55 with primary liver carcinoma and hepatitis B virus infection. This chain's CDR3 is CASSLFQGSNSPLHF. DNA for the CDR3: TGTGCCAGCAGCTTATTTCAGGGCTCTAATTCACCCCTCCACTTT.